This T cell receptor beta chain originates from a study of shared clonotypes between healthy human individuals. Deep-level assay runs were performed. A 200 ng quantity of DNA, 30,000 to 35,000 T cell genomes, went into the sorted-subset replicate PCRs. Profiled with immunoSEQ multiplex PCR; TCRdb holds only in-frame clones, not every one. The sample contains about 2.2 million clones, just over 90% of which appear only once. V was clipped by 0 bases and J by 3 bases, with 9 bases between them. CDR3 size: 14 residues. CDR1 and CDR2 from the germline V gene are MNHEY and SMNVEV (reference sequence). Study observations and caveats: Non-shared clonotypes had lower generation probabilities than those shared by all four donors. Sampling involved blood alone; tissue repertoires likely differ.

It was CD45RO-negative cells, positively selected for CCR7, that made up naive CD8 cells, with terminally differentiated effector memory CD45RA+ cells excluded. Concerning this clone: The antigen is unknown. Other DNA sequences in the same sample also yield this CDR3.

The TCR sequence derives from a man aged 18 to 29 in good health. Some clones in this sample may be carry-over from other donors' samples. Source material: naive CD8+ T cells from PBMCs. This sequence joins TRBV27 and TRBJ2-7; TRBD1 might be the D (5 bases). The CDR3 protein is CASSLSGDSYEQYF. The CDR3 DNA is TGTGCCAGCAGTTTATCAGGGGATAGCTACGAGCAGTACTTC.